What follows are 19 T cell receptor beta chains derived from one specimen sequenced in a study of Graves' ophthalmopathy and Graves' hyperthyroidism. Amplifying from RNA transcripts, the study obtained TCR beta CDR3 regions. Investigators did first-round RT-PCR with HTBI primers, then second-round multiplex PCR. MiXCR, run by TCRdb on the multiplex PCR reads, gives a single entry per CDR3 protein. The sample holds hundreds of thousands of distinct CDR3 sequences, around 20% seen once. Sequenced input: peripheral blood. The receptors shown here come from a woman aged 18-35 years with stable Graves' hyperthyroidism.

Written as DNA, the CDR3 is TGTGCCAGTAGCCAACTAGCGGACCGCGGGACCCAGTACTTC. This sequence encodes CASSQLADRGTQYF. V usage is TRBV19 and J usage is TRBJ2-5; 8 bases map to TRBD2. V shed 6 bases, J shed 7 bases, and the junction held 10 bases outside the gene matches. The CDR3 spans 14 residues. The germline V gene encodes CDR1 LNHDA and CDR2 SQIVND (reference sequence).

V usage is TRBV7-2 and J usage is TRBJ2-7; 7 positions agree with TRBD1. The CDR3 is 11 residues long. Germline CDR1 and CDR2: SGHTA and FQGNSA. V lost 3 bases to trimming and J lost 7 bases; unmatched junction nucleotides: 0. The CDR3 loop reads CASSLDREQYF. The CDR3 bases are TGTGCCAGCAGCTTGGACAGGGAGCAGTACTTC.

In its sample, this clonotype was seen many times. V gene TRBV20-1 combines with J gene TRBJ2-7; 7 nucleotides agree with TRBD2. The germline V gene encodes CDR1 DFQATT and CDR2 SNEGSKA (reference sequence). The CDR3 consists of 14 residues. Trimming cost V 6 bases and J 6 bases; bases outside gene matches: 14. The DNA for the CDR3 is TGCAGTGCAAGTTGGACTAGTAAAGCTTCCGAGCAGTACTTC. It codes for CSASWTSKASEQYF.

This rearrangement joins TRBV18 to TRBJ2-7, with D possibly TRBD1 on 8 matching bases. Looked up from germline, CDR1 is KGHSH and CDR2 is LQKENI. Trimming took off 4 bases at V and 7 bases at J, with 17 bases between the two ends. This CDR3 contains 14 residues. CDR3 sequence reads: CASSQQTGEGEQYF. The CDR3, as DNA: TGTGCCAGCTCACAACAGACAGGGGAGGGTGAGCAGTACTTC. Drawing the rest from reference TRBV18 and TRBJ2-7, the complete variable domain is NAGVMQNPRHLVRRRGQEARLRCSPMKGHSHVYWYRQLPEEGLKFMVYLQKENIIDESGMPKERFSAEFPKEGPSILRIQQVVRGDSAAYFCASSQQTGEGEQYFGPGTRLTVT.

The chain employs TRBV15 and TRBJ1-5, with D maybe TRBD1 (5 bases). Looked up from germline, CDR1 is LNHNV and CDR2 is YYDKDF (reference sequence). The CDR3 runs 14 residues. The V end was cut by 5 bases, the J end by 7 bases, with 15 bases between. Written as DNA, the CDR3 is TGTGCCACCAGCGGTAGGGGCGGGAGCCAGCCCCAGCATTTT. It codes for CATSGRGGSQPQHF. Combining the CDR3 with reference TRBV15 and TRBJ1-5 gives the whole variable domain DAMVIQNPRYQVTQFGKPVTLSCSQTLNHNVMYWYQQKSSQAPKLLFHYYDKDFNNEADTPDNFQSRRPNTSFCFLDIRSPGLGDTAMYLCATSGRGGSQPQHFGDGTRLSIL.

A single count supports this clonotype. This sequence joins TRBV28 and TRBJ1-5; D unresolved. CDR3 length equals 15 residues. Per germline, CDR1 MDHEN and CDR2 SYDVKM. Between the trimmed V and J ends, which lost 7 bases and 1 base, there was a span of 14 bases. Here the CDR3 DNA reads TGTGCCAGCAATAAAGGTACGATGAGCAATCAGCCCCAGCATTTT. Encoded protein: CASNKGTMSNQPQHF.

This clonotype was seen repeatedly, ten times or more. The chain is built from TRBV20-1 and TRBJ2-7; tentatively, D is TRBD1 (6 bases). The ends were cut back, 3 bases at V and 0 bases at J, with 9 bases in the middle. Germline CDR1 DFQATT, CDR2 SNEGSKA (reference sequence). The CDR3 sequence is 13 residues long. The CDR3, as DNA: TGCAGTGCTAGCACAGGGTCCTCCTACGAGCAGTACTTC. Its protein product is CSASTGSSYEQYF.

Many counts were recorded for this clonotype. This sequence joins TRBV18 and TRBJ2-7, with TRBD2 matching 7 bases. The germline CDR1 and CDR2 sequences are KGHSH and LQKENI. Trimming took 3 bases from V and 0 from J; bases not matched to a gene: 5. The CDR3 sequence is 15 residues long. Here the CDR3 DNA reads TGTGCCAGCTCACCCGGCGGGGGTCCCTCCTACGAGCAGTACTTC. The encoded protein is CASSPGGGPSYEQYF.

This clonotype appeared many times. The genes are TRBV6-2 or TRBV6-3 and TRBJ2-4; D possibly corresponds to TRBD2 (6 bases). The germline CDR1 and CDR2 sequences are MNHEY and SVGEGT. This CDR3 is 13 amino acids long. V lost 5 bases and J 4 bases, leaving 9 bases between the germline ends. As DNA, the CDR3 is TGTGCCAGCAGTCGGGACTTAAAAAACATTCAGTACTTC. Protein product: CASSRDLKNIQYF.

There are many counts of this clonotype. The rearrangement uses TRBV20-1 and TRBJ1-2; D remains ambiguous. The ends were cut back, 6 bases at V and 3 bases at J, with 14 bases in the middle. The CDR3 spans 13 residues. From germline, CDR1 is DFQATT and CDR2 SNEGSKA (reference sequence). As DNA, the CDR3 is TGCAGTGCCGAACCTACGGAGTACTATGGCTACACCTTC. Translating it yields CSAEPTEYYGYTF.

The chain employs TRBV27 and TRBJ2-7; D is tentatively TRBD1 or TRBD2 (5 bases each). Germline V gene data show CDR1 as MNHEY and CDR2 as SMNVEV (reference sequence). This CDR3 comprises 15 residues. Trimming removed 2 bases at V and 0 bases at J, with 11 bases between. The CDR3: CASSLRSGSSYEQYF. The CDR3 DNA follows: TGTGCCAGCAGTTTAAGGTCAGGGAGCTCCTACGAGCAGTACTTC.

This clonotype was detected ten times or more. CDR3 sequence reads: CASSPVGRGGSYEQYF. In DNA, the CDR3 is TGTGCCAGCAGCCCAGTGGGACGGGGCGGCTCCTACGAGCAGTACTTC. The chain couples TRBV11-2 to TRBJ2-7; D might be TRBD1 or TRBD2, each matching 5 bases. CDR1 SGHAT and CDR2 FQNNGV come from the germline V gene. The CDR3 spans 16 residues. V was shortened by 5 bases and J by 0 bases, with 17 bases between the two germline ends.

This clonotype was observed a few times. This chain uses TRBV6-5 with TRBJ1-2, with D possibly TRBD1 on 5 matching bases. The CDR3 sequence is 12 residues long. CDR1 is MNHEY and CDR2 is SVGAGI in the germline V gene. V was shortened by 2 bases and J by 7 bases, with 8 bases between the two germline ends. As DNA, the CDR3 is TGTGCCAGCAGTTACGGGGGAGGTGGCTACACCTTC. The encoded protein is CASSYGGGGYTF.

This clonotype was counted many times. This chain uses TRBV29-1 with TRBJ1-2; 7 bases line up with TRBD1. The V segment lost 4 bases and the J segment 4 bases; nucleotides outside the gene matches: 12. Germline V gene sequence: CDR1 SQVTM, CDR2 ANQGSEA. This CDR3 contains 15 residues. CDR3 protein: CSVVGAGGHGYGYTF. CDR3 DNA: TGCAGCGTTGTTGGGGCAGGGGGTCACGGCTATGGCTACACCTTC.

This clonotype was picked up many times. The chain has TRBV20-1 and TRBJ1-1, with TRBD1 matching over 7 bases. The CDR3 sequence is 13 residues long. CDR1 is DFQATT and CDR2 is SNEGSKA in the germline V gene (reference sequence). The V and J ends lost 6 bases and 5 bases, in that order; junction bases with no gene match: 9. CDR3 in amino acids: CSAAPEGATEAFF. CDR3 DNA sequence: TGCAGTGCAGCCCCCGAGGGGGCGACTGAAGCTTTCTTT.

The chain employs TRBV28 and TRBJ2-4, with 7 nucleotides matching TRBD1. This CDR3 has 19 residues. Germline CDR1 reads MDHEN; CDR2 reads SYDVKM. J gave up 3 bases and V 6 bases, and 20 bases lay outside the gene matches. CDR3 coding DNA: TGTGCCAGCAGCCCCGCCCGACAGGGATTGAAGTTTGGCAAAAACATTCAGTACTTC. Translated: CASSPARQGLKFGKNIQYF.

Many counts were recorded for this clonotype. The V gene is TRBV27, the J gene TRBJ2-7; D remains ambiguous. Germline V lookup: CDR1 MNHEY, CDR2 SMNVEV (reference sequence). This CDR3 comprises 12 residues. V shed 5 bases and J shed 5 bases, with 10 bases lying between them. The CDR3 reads CASSPARDEQYF. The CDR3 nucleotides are TGTGCCAGCAGTCCCGCAAGGGACGAGCAGTACTTC.

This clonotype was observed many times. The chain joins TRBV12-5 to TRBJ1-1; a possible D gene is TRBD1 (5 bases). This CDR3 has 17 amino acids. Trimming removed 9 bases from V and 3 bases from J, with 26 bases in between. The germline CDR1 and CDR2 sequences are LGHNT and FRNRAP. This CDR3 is CASLPTSGPRRDTEAFF. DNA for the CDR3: TGTGCTAGCTTACCAACGTCAGGGCCCCGGCGGGACACTGAAGCTTTCTTT.

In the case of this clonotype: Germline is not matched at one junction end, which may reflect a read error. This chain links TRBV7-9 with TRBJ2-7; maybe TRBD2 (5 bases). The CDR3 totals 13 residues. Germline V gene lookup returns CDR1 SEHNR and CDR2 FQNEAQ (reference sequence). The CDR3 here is CASSYPMAGEQCF. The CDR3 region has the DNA TGTGCCAGCAGCTATCCCATGGCGGGCGAGCAGTGCTTC.